One and the same sample provided the 21 T cell receptor beta chains below, sequenced in a study of beta chain features in type 1 diabetes. Study-wide results and caveats: Shortening that was moderate but significant affected the TCRB CDR3s of Type 1 diabetes patients in all four CD4+ subsets.

Of the isolated RNA, all was reverse transcribed, and so the sequenced material was expressed TCRB transcripts. TCRdb keeps only in-frame clones here, not all; method: immunoSEQ multiplex PCR. This table has 600,000 to 750,000 clones, 12% appearing once. Their antigens are not known. The specimen was naive CD4+ T cells from blood. The receptors derive from a man aged 25 to 40 with type 1 diabetes.

In this sample, this clone turned up a few times. The CDR3 nucleotides read TGTGCCAGCAGCCAGACGGGCAGTTCCCAGCCCCAGCATTTT. Its translation is CASSQTGSSQPQHF. The chain employs TRBV9 and TRBJ1-5; unclear D gene. Deletions cut 4 bases from V and 7 bases from J, with 15 bases between. Germline V CDR1 and CDR2: SGDLS, YYNGEE. The CDR3 is 14 residues long.

In its sample, this clone was seen a few times. The gene calls are TRBV5-6 and TRBJ2-7; maybe TRBD2 (6 bases). The germline V and J ends were trimmed by 2 bases and 2 bases, with 14 bases remaining between them. The CDR3 has 15 residues. The germline V gene encodes CDR1 SGHDT and CDR2 YYEEEE. The CDR3, as DNA: TGTGCCAGCAGCTTTTTGGGACTGACAACCTACGAGCAGTACTTC. Protein: CASSFLGLTTYEQYF.

This clone was detected a few times. V usage is TRBV6-6 and J usage is TRBJ1-1; D may be TRBD1 (5 bases). The CDR3 is 14 residues long. Trimming cost V 6 bases and J 0 bases, with 11 bases left between them. CDR1 is MNHNY, CDR2 SVGAGI, per germline (reference sequence). This CDR3 is CASRTDTVNTEAFF. The CDR3 region has the DNA TGTGCCAGCAGGACAGATACAGTGAACACTGAAGCTTTCTTT.

The chain uses TRBV7-2 and TRBJ1-2; D uncertain. Germline loops: CDR1 SGHTA, CDR2 FQGNSA. The CDR3 totals 14 residues. Trimming stripped 5 bases from V and 8 bases from J, with 18 bases between. CDR3 sequence: CASSPHDGPGGYTF. CDR3 sequence (DNA): TGTGCCAGCAGCCCACACGACGGACCGGGGGGCTACACCTTC.

V usage is TRBV7-2 and J usage is TRBJ2-5, with 7 bases aligning to TRBD1. The length of the CDR3 is 16 residues. The germline V gene encodes CDR1 SGHTA and CDR2 FQGNSA. After removal of 5 bases from V and 1 base from J, the junction contained 10 bases not matched to a gene. The CDR3 bases are TGTGCCAGCAGCCCGGCCAGGGGGTCGCGCCAAGAGACCCAGTACTTC. It translates to CASSPARGSRQETQYF.

This clone was counted between two and nine times. CDR3 nucleotides: TGCGCCAGCAGCTTGGAGGGATCTTCTGGAAACACCATATATTTT. Translated, it gives CASSLEGSSGNTIYF. V and J are TRBV5-1 and TRBJ1-3, with no clear D. Germline CDR1 is SGHRS and CDR2 is YFSETQ. V lost 0 bases to trimming and J lost 1 base, with 8 bases between them. The CDR3 consists of 15 residues.

CDR3 region: CASSQEGTANTEAFF. CDR3 sequence (DNA): TGTGCCAGCAGCCAAGAAGGGACAGCGAACACTGAAGCTTTCTTT. The gene calls are TRBV7-3 and TRBJ1-1, with 7 nucleotides matching TRBD1. CDR3 length: 15 residues. Trimming cost V 5 bases and J 1 base; bases outside gene matches: 7. Looked up from germline, CDR1 is SGHTA and CDR2 is FQGTGA.

In this sample, this clone turned up a few times. The rearrangement uses TRBV28 and TRBJ1-2; D is undetermined. Germline CDR1 MDHEN, CDR2 SYDVKM. The CDR3 is 12 amino acids. V dropped 0 bases and J dropped 4 bases, with 3 bases sitting between them. The CDR3 coding sequence is TGTGCCAGCAGTTTATGGTTCTATGGCTACACCTTC. Translating gives CASSLWFYGYTF.

This clone was detected only a few times. The chain has TRBV30 and TRBJ1-6, with 9 bases identical to TRBD1. Trimming took 0 bases from V and 9 from J; bases not matched to a gene: 9. Per germline, CDR1 GTSNPN and CDR2 SVGIG (reference sequence). There are 16 residues in the CDR3. The CDR3 nucleotides are TGTGCCTGGAGTGTACAACCCGGGACAGGGACTTCACCCCTCCACTTT. This encodes CAWSVQPGTGTSPLHF. The variable domain in full, with the rest retrieved from reference TRBV30 and TRBJ1-6, is SQTIHQWPATLVQPVGSPLSLECTVEGTSNPNLYWYRQAAGRGLQLLFYSVGIGQISSEVPQNLSASRPQDRQFILSSKKLLLSDSGFYLCAWSVQPGTGTSPLHFGNGTRLTVT.

The gene calls are TRBV19 and TRBJ1-1; D perhaps matches TRBD1 (6 bases). Per germline, CDR1 LNHDA and CDR2 SQIVND (reference sequence). Trimming pared 7 bases from V and 5 bases from J, leaving 14 bases between. This CDR3 is 13 amino acids long. The CDR3 region is CASNNGGWTEAFF. CDR3 DNA: TGTGCCAGTAACAACGGGGGCTGGACTGAAGCTTTCTTT.

This clone has just a few counts. The rearrangement joins TRBV5-6 to TRBJ2-2; unclear D gene. The length of the CDR3 is 13 residues. Per germline, CDR1 SGHDT and CDR2 YYEEEE. Trimming took off 0 bases at V and 5 bases at J, with 5 bases between the two ends. CDR3 in DNA: TGTGCCAGCAGCTTGGTCCCAACCGGGGAGCTGTTTTTT. Its protein product is CASSLVPTGELFF.

There are a few counts of this clone. The chain employs TRBV13 and TRBJ2-7; TRBD1 might be the D (6 bases). The V gene's germline CDR1 is PRHDT and CDR2 FYEKMQ (reference sequence). The V and J ends lost 4 bases and 6 bases respectively, with 16 bases between them. This CDR3 is 14 amino acids long. For the CDR3, the DNA is TGTGCCAGCAGCTCCCGGACAGCATCGGGCGAGCAGTACTTC. It translates to CASSSRTASGEQYF.

The chain combines TRBV27 with TRBJ2-6, with D hard to call. CDR1 is MNHEY, CDR2 SMNVEV, per germline (reference sequence). The CDR3 has 14 amino acids. The V and J ends lost 5 bases and 0 bases respectively, with 5 bases between them. CDR3 in amino acids: CASSHYSGANVLTF. DNA for the CDR3: TGTGCCAGCAGTCATTACTCTGGGGCCAACGTCCTGACTTTC.

The sample holds a few counts of this clone. J is TRBJ2-2 and V is TRBV6-1; D gene unclear. V was clipped by 2 bases and J by 1 base, with 11 bases between them. Germline V gene lookup returns CDR1 MNHNS and CDR2 SASEGT. CDR3 length: 16 residues. The CDR3 region has the DNA TGTGCCAGCAGTGAACTTGCAGGCGTGAACACCGGGGAGCTGTTTTTT. It translates to CASSELAGVNTGELFF.

This chain connects TRBV18 to TRBJ2-3; D may be TRBD1 or TRBD2 (6 bases each). Germline V gives CDR1 KGHSH, CDR2 LQKENI. The V end was cut by 5 bases, the J end by 5 bases, with 11 bases between. The CDR3 has 13 residues. CDR3 DNA: TGTGCCAGCTCATCGGGGGCTAGAGATACGCAGTATTTT. This gives the protein CASSSGARDTQYF.

The sample holds a few counts of this clone. The chain joins TRBV11-2 to TRBJ1-6; 7 bases match TRBD1. This CDR3 is 16 amino acids long. The ends lost 5 bases at V and 10 bases at J; junction bases unmatched: 14. Germline CDR1 reads SGHAT; CDR2 reads FQNNGV. CDR3 DNA sequence: TGTGCCAGCAGCACTCCAGGGGGGACAATAGGATCACCCCTCCACTTT. Its translation: CASSTPGGTIGSPLHF.

The sample holds a few counts of this clone. The chain couples TRBV28 to TRBJ1-2; no definite D call. Trimming removed 7 bases from V and 6 bases from J, with 12 bases in between. Looked up from germline, CDR1 is MDHEN and CDR2 is SYDVKM. CDR3 length: 12 residues. In DNA form, the CDR3 reads TGTGCCAGCACCTCCCTTGACCATGGCTACACCTTC. Residues: CASTSLDHGYTF.

This clone was picked up a small number of times. The chain couples TRBV11-2 to TRBJ1-5; no reliable D call. This CDR3 has 11 residues. With 1 base removed from V and 6 bases from J, the gap between germline ends came to 1 base. Germline V gene data show CDR1 as SGHAT and CDR2 as FQNNGV. CDR3 sequence reads: CASSLGQPQHF. As DNA, the CDR3 is TGTGCCAGCAGCTTAGGTCAGCCCCAGCATTTT.

This clone was seen a handful of times. This chain's CDR3 is CASSPVDDSGNTIYF. As DNA, the CDR3 is TGTGCCAGCTCACCCGTGGACGACTCTGGAAACACCATATATTTT. V usage is TRBV18 and J usage is TRBJ1-3; D is unresolved. CDR1 and CDR2 from the germline V gene are KGHSH and LQKENI. V lost 3 bases, J lost 0 bases, and 9 bases lay in between. The CDR3 consists of 15 residues.

This clone was seen only a few times. Different DNA sequences within this sample yield the same CDR3. The V call is TRBV18, the J call TRBJ1-5; D is possibly TRBD1 (5 bases). Germline-derived CDR1 and CDR2 are KGHSH and LQKENI. The germline V and J ends were trimmed by 4 bases and 4 bases, with 8 bases remaining between them. The CDR3 has 13 amino acids. The CDR3, as DNA: TGTGCCAGCTCACGGGGCGAGAATCAGCCCCAGCATTTT. Translated, it gives CASSRGENQPQHF.

This clone was seen a few times. This chain links TRBV30 with TRBJ1-2; D is perhaps TRBD1 (5 bases). Per germline, CDR1 GTSNPN and CDR2 SVGIG (reference sequence). V was clipped by 2 bases and J by 3 bases, with 19 bases between them. CDR3 size: 16 residues. Written as DNA, the CDR3 is TGTGCCTGGAGTAAAGCCCGGGACGGCGATTACTATGGCTACACCTTC. It specifies CAWSKARDGDYYGYTF.